What follows are 13 T cell receptor beta chains derived from one specimen sequenced in a study of beta chain features in type 1 diabetes. As every portion of the isolated RNA was reverse transcribed, the sequencing read expressed TCRB transcripts. The data were produced by immunoSEQ multiplex PCR, yet TCRdb's version contains in-frame clones alone and is incomplete. This sample carries 150,000 to 190,000 clones, over 8.5% of them seen once, and the ten largest clones take around 2.1%. Sequencing was carried out using central memory CD4+ T cells from blood. The origin of the receptors is a man aged 18 to 29 in good health.

The V and J genes are TRBV18 and TRBJ2-7, with 7 bases aligning to TRBD1. Germline values: CDR1 KGHSH, CDR2 LQKENI. The CDR3 contains 15 residues. Trimming cost V 5 bases and J 0 bases; bases outside gene matches: 7. This CDR3 is CASSVGGDSSYEQYF. CDR3 sequence (DNA): TGTGCCAGCTCAGTCGGTGGGGACAGCTCCTACGAGCAGTACTTC.

This clone occurred a few times. The chain employs TRBV29-1 and TRBJ2-3, with D uncertain. Germline V gives CDR1 SQVTM, CDR2 ANQGSEA. The V and J ends lost 4 bases and 1 base respectively, with 15 bases between them. The CDR3 consists of 15 residues. The CDR3 DNA sequence: TGCAGCGTTGGCCCCGAGGCAGGCGGCACAGATACGCAGTATTTT. Residues: CSVGPEAGGTDTQYF.

The chain carries TRBV10-3 and TRBJ1-6; 11 bases fit TRBD1. Germline V gene data show CDR1 as ENHRY and CDR2 as SYGVKD. This CDR3 contains 15 residues. The V gene end was trimmed by 4 bases and the J gene end by 9 bases; junction bases not matched to a gene: 5. The CDR3 sequence: CAISASGQGGSPLHF. In DNA form, the CDR3 reads TGTGCCATCAGTGCTTCGGGACAGGGGGGTTCACCCCTCCACTTT.

This clone was counted a few times. CDR3 loop: CASTSSGSYDTQYF. DNA for the CDR3: TGTGCCAGCACCTCCTCCGGGAGTTACGATACGCAGTATTTT. The V and J genes are TRBV7-2 and TRBJ2-3; D might be TRBD2 (6 bases). This CDR3 has 14 residues. Germline CDR1 SGHTA, CDR2 FQGNSA. V was cut by 7 bases and J by 6 bases, with 17 bases left in between.

The chain combines TRBV7-8 with TRBJ2-1; D gene ambiguous. CDR3 length: 16 amino acids. The germline V gene has CDR1 SGHVS and CDR2 FQNEAQ. The germline V and J ends were trimmed by 7 bases and 0 bases, with 16 bases remaining between them. The CDR3 region is CASTNARQSSYNEQFF. The CDR3 DNA reads as TGTGCCAGCACCAATGCTAGGCAAAGCTCCTACAATGAGCAGTTCTTC.

The V and J genes are TRBV23-1 and TRBJ1-5, with 11 bases aligning to TRBD1. TRBV23-1 has ORF status, its function being uncertain. V trimming: 8 bases; J trimming: 5 bases; junction bases outside the gene matches: 8. CDR3 length equals 15 residues. The CDR3 nucleotides read TGCGCCAGCCCTCGGACAGGGGGCGAAGATCAGCCCCAGCATTTT. This translates into CASPRTGGEDQPQHF.

This clone was seen a handful of times. The V gene is TRBV7-3, the J gene TRBJ2-1; 11 bases agree with TRBD2. Unmatched junction bases numbered 6, after V lost 4 bases and J lost 4 bases. The length of the CDR3 is 16 residues. In germline, CDR1 is SGHTA, CDR2 FQGTGA. CDR3 region: CASSSTRTSGYNEQFF. The CDR3 region has the DNA TGTGCCAGCAGCTCAACCCGGACTAGCGGGTACAATGAGCAGTTCTTC.

CDR3 DNA: TGTGCCAGCAGCCAAGATGGGATTCGGGGGAGCGCAGATACGCAGTATTTT. This encodes CASSQDGIRGSADTQYF. This sequence joins TRBV4-2 and TRBJ2-3; maybe TRBD2 (6 bases). Trimming stripped 0 bases from V and 4 bases from J, with 17 bases between. This CDR3 is 17 amino acids long. Germline loops: CDR1 LGHNA, CDR2 YNFKEQ.

The V call is TRBV29-1, the J call TRBJ1-5; D is undetermined. V lost 5 bases, J lost 2 bases, and 7 bases lay in between. CDR3 size: 12 residues. Germline V gene data show CDR1 as SQVTM and CDR2 as ANQGSEA. CDR3 in amino acids: CSVSGGNQPQHF. CDR3 nucleotide sequence: TGCAGCGTTTCCGGGGGCAATCAGCCCCAGCATTTT.

This clone appeared a few times. This likely reflects a read error, since a far larger clone is one base away. The chain joins TRBV20-1 to TRBJ2-7; 8 bases align to TRBD1. Germline values: CDR1 DFQATT, CDR2 SNEGSKA (reference sequence). The CDR3 sequence is 11 residues long. The CDR3 spells CRARQGNEQYF. Written as DNA, the CDR3 is TGCAGAGCCCGACAGGGGAACGAGCAGTACTTC.

The chain employs TRBV18 and TRBJ2-7; TRBD1 matches at 8 bases. Germline V lookup: CDR1 KGHSH, CDR2 LQKENI. J was trimmed by 6 bases and V by 1 base; bases with no gene match: 11. This CDR3 is built from 16 residues. This CDR3 is CASSPRVGQETSEQYF. DNA for the CDR3: TGTGCCAGCTCACCACGTGTGGGACAGGAGACCTCCGAGCAGTACTTC.

The chain carries TRBV6-6 and TRBJ2-7; 8 positions agree with TRBD1. J was trimmed by 0 bases and V by 5 bases; bases with no gene match: 6. The germline CDR1 and CDR2 sequences are MNHNY and SVGAGI (reference sequence). There are 15 residues in the CDR3. Written as DNA, the CDR3 is TGTGCCAGCAGTAACGGACAGGGACGCTCCTACGAGCAGTACTTC. Translated, it gives CASSNGQGRSYEQYF.

The count of this clone is one. The V gene is TRBV7-2, the J gene TRBJ2-5, with 8 bases aligning to TRBD2. J lost 5 bases, V lost 0 bases, and 8 bases had no gene match. The V gene's germline CDR1 is SGHTA and CDR2 FQGNSA. This CDR3 has 16 residues. The CDR3 sequence: CASSLAFGGGRETQYF. CDR3 nucleotides: TGTGCCAGCAGCTTAGCGTTCGGGGGGGGCCGGGAGACCCAGTACTTC.